This T cell receptor beta chain was recovered during a study of T cells after yellow fever vaccination. This clonotype was detected a few times. TCRdb redid the calling of the 5' RACE reads with MiXCR, one entry per CDR3 protein. The data hold just under 85,000 distinct CDR3 sequences, with approximately 12% observed a single time. Germline V gene data show CDR1 as MGHRA and CDR2 as YSYEKL. The CDR3 is 17 amino acids. With 0 bases clipped from V and 4 bases from J, the junction kept 7 bases outside the gene matches. The clonotype comes from a man younger than 35 who received the YFV17D yellow fever vaccine. The chain joins TRBV4-1 to TRBJ1-5; the match to TRBD1 covers 9 bases. The sample here was CD8+ T cells not binding an NS4B(214-222) dextramer, sorted from PBMCs, taken less than 25 days after the first yellow fever vaccination. CDR3 sequence reads: CASSQERGGQGNQPQHF. The CDR3 coding sequence is TGCGCCAGCAGCCAAGAACGCGGAGGACAGGGGAATCAGCCCCAGCATTTT.